One sample yielded the 16 T cell receptor beta chains listed below, sequenced in a study of metastatic and nonmetastatic thyroid tumors. TCRdb re-called the PCR reads via MiXCR. The table lists some 4,300 clones, 25% to 35% of them singletons. Until they underwent thyroid surgery, no patient had received any treatment. Material: adjacent normal tissue. The receptor set was obtained from a male donor with papillary thyroid cancer or a benign thyroid nodule (not recorded which). Some clones in this sample may be carry-over from other donors' samples.

J is TRBJ2-1 and V is TRBV12-3 or TRBV12-4; a weak D match, TRBD2 (5 bases). CDR3 size: 12 residues. The ends were cut back, 7 bases at V and 6 bases at J, with 10 bases in the middle. The CDR3 sequence: CASTLGGNEQFF. The CDR3 bases are TGTGCCAGCACCTTAGGAGGCAATGAGCAGTTCTTC.

A note on this clone: Germline is not matched at one junction end, which may reflect a read error. This rearrangement joins TRBV6-1 to TRBJ2-1; weak D call: TRBD1 (5 bases). Germline lookup yields CDR1 MNHNS and CDR2 SASEGT. This CDR3 contains 14 residues. CDR3: CACQGGSSYSEQFF. The DNA for the CDR3 is TGTGCCTGTCAGGGCGGTAGCTCATACAGTGAGCAGTTCTTC.

This clone showed up just a few times. In nucleotides, the CDR3 is TGCAGTGCTGGGTGGGGGGGAGGCACTGAAGCTTTCTTT. Its translation: CSAGWGGGTEAFF. The chain couples TRBV20-1 to TRBJ1-1, with D perhaps matching TRBD1 (5 bases). There are 13 residues in the CDR3. Trimming stripped 5 bases from V and 4 bases from J, with 14 bases between. Germline CDR1 reads DFQATT; CDR2 reads SNEGSKA (reference sequence).

This clone has only a few counts. J is TRBJ2-2 and V is TRBV12-3 or TRBV12-4; maybe TRBD1 (5 bases). The CDR3 covers 16 residues. Trimming left V 6 bases short and J 3 bases short, with 17 bases between. The CDR3 bases are TGTGCCAGCAGCCCAGACAAGGGGCACCACACCGGGGAGCTGTTTTTT. Translated, it gives CASSPDKGHHTGELFF.

This clone was detected a few times. The chain couples TRBV28 to TRBJ1-5; D gene uncertain. Germline V lookup: CDR1 MDHEN, CDR2 SYDVKM. V lost 2 bases and J 0 bases, leaving 2 bases between the germline ends. The CDR3 totals 13 residues. The CDR3 is CASSLDSNQPQHF. The CDR3 coding sequence is TGTGCCAGCAGTTTAGATAGCAATCAGCCCCAGCATTTT.

There are a few counts of this clone. V is TRBV20-1 and J is TRBJ1-1; D is unresolved. Deletions cut 2 bases from V and 1 base from J, with 8 bases between. This CDR3 comprises 13 residues. Germline values: CDR1 DFQATT, CDR2 SNEGSKA (reference sequence). The CDR3 loop is CSARSAPNTEAFF. In DNA form, the CDR3 reads TGCAGTGCTAGAAGTGCTCCGAACACTGAAGCTTTCTTT.

V and J are TRBV5-1 and TRBJ2-7; no clear D. Trimming left V 2 bases short and J 4 bases short, with 7 bases between. Per the germline V gene, CDR1 is SGHRS and CDR2 is YFSETQ. The CDR3 is 12 amino acids. CDR3 nucleotide sequence: TGCGCCAGCAGCTTCTCGGGTTACGAGCAGTACTTC. Residues: CASSFSGYEQYF.

By its share, this clone is medium-sized (0.01 to 0.1%). This rearrangement joins TRBV18 to TRBJ2-2; D is unclear. The CDR3 totals 16 residues. Germline V lookup: CDR1 KGHSH, CDR2 LQKENI. The V and J ends lost 5 bases and 1 base respectively, with 14 bases between them. The CDR3 loop reads CASSSDARVNTGELFF. DNA for the CDR3: TGTGCCAGCTCATCTGATGCCAGAGTGAACACCGGGGAGCTGTTTTTT.

This clone ranks as medium-sized. The CDR3 DNA sequence: TGCAGTGCCTCGCGGCGCTACCTCTCTGGGGCCAACGTCCTGACTTTC. This encodes CSASRRYLSGANVLTF. The chain links TRBV20-1 to TRBJ2-6; unclear D gene. This CDR3 has 16 amino acids. V lost 6 bases and J lost 0, with 15 bases in between. Germline values: CDR1 DFQATT, CDR2 SNEGSKA (reference sequence).

This clone was seen only a few times. The rearrangement joins TRBV11-1 to TRBJ2-6, with a weak D call TRBD2 (7 bases). CDR3 length: 16 residues. Germline V gene sequence: CDR1 SGHAT, CDR2 FQDESV (reference sequence). The V and J ends lost 5 bases and 8 bases respectively, with 19 bases between them. The CDR3 loop is CASSRGEGSRTNVLTF. CDR3 in DNA: TGTGCCAGCAGCAGGGGGGAGGGGTCTCGGACCAACGTCCTGACTTTC. Based on the CDR3 plus reference TRBV11-1 and TRBJ2-6, the full variable domain is EAEVAQSPRYKITEKSQAVAFWCDPISGHATLYWYRQILGQGPELLVQFQDESVVDDSQLPKDRFSAERLKGVDSTLKIQPAELGDSAMYLCASSRGEGSRTNVLTFGAGSRLTVL.

About this clone: The junction shows a germline mismatch at one end, possibly a read error. This rearrangement joins TRBV20-1 to TRBJ2-1, with no clear D. Germline V CDR1 and CDR2: DFQATT, SNEGSKA (reference sequence). The CDR3 totals 14 residues. The CDR3, as DNA: TGCAGTGCTAGAGATTCGGATCCACCCCCTGAGCAATTCTTC. Translated: CSARDSDPPPEQFF.

This clone was detected a few times. The chain combines TRBV6-5 with TRBJ2-7; perhaps TRBD1 as D (5 bases). Germline values: CDR1 MNHEY, CDR2 SVGAGI. Trimming took off 8 bases at V and 6 bases at J, with 20 bases between the two ends. The CDR3 has 14 residues. CDR3 sequence: CASDSQGEGSEQYF. In DNA, the CDR3 is TGTGCCAGCGACAGCCAGGGTGAAGGTTCCGAGCAGTACTTC.

Judged by abundance, this clone is medium-sized (0.01 to 0.1%). The gene calls are TRBV6-6 and TRBJ2-3, with 13 bases lining up with TRBD2. Losses at the gene ends were 7 bases for V and 4 bases for J; bases not matched to a gene: 14. The CDR3 extends over 18 amino acids. Germline CDR1 is MNHNY and CDR2 is SVGAGI (reference sequence). CDR3 protein: CASINGTSGTKWPDTQYF. The CDR3 DNA reads as TGTGCCAGCATTAACGGGACTAGCGGGACCAAATGGCCAGATACGCAGTATTTT.

This clone was detected only a few times. A read error may produce the germline difference seen at one junction end. This chain links TRBV6-9 with TRBJ1-1; D unresolved. Germline CDR1 reads MNHGY; CDR2 reads SVAAGI. The CDR3 is 13 residues long. CDR3 residues: CASSVSLNTEAFF. CDR3 sequence (DNA): TGCGCCAGCAGCGTGTCCCTGAACACTGAAGCTTTCTTT.

This clone was counted a single time. The chain has TRBV30 and TRBJ2-3; 8 positions agree with TRBD1. CDR1 GTSNPN and CDR2 SVGIG come from the germline V gene (reference sequence). The V segment lost 1 base and the J segment 5 bases; nucleotides outside the gene matches: 5. This CDR3 is 14 amino acids long. CDR3 loop: CAWSAGGGEDTQYF. The CDR3 DNA follows: TGTGCCTGGAGTGCAGGGGGCGGCGAAGATACGCAGTATTTT.

This clone has only a few counts. This rearrangement joins TRBV19 to TRBJ2-1; D not certain. Trimming pared 3 bases from V and 10 bases from J, leaving 13 bases between. CDR3 length: 13 amino acids. Germline loops: CDR1 LNHDA, CDR2 SQIVND (reference sequence). This CDR3 is CASSMGRHGEQFF. The CDR3 bases are TGTGCCAGTAGTATGGGTCGACATGGAGAGCAGTTCTTC. The variable domain in full, completed from reference TRBV19 and TRBJ2-1, reads DGGITQSPKYLFRKEGQNVTLSCEQNLNHDAMYWYRQDPGQGLRLIYYSQIVNDFQKGDIAEGYSVSREKKESFPLTVTSAQKNPTAFYLCASSMGRHGEQFFGPGTRLTVL.